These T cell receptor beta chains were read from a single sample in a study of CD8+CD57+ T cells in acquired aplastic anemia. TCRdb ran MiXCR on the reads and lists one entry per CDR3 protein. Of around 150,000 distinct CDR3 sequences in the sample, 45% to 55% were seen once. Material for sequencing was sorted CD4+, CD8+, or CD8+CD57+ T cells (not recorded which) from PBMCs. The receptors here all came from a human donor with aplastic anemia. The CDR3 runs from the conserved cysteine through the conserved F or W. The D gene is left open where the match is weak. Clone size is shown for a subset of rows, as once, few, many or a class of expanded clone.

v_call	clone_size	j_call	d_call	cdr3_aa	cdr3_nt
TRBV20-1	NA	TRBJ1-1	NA	CSATGGADTEAFF	TGCAGTGCTACGGGGGGAGCGGACACTGAAGCTTTCTTT
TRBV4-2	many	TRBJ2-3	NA	CASSQVSRGTDTQYF	TGTGCCAGCAGCCAAGTTTCTAGGGGCACAGATACGCAGTATTTT
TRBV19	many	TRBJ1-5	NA	CASSIGHLGNQPQHF	TGTGCCAGTAGTATAGGTCACCTTGGCAATCAGCCCCAGCATTTT
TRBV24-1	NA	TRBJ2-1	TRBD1	CASRGQGYEQFF	TGTGCCAGCAGAGGACAGGGCTACGAGCAGTTCTTC
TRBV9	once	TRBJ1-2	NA	CASSAQTDNYGYTF	TGTGCCAGCAGCGCACAGACAGACAACTATGGCTACACCTTC
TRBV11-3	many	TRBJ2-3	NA	CASSSRLRTASTDTQYF	TGTGCCAGCAGCTCCCGCCTAAGGACTGCGAGCACAGATACGCAGTATTTT
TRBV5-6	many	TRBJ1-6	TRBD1	CASSSYGTGGVGSPLHF	TGTGCCAGCAGCTCCTACGGAACAGGGGGTGTCGGTTCACCCCTCCACTTT
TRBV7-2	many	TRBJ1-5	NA	CASSLTRSNQPQHF	TGTGCCAGCAGCTTAACTCGGAGCAATCAGCCCCAGCATTTT
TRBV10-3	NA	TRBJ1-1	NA	CAISDRAPEAFF	TGTGCCATCAGTGATAGGGCCCCTGAAGCTTTCTTT
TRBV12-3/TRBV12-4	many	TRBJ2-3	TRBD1	CASSGPDRDADTQYF	TGTGCCAGCAGCGGCCCGGACAGGGACGCAGATACGCAGTATTTT
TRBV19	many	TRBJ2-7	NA	CASSIVSGTYEQYF	TGTGCCAGTAGTATAGTAAGTGGGACCTACGAGCAGTACTTC
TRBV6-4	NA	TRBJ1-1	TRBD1	CASRPDRVNTEAFF	TGTGCCAGCAGACCTGACAGGGTTAACACTGAAGCTTTCTTT
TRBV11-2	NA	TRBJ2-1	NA	CASSFEDWSNEQFF	TGTGCCAGCAGCTTCGAGGACTGGAGTAATGAGCAGTTCTTC
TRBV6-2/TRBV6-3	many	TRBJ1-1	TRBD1	CASSYQGAVEAFF	TGTGCCAGCAGTTACCAGGGGGCAGTTGAAGCTTTCTTT
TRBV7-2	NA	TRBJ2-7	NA	CASSLPGAQYF	TGTGCCAGCAGCCTACCGGGGGCGCAGTACTTC
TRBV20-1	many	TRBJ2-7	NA	CSAIVRDRTYEQYF	TGCAGTGCCATAGTAAGGGACCGAACCTACGAGCAGTACTTC
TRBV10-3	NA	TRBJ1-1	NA	CAISEDPGGVAFF	TGTGCCATCAGTGAGGATCCCGGGGGAGTAGCTTTCTTT
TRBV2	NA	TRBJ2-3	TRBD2	CASSAPGLAATDTQYF	TGTGCCAGCAGTGCCCCGGGACTAGCGGCCACAGATACGCAGTATTTT
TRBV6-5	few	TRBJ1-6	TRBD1	CASSYSTGGASNSPLHF	TGTGCCAGCAGTTACTCGACAGGGGGCGCGTCAAATTCACCCCTCCACTTT
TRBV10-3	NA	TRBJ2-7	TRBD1	CAISGDSYEQYF	TGTGCCATCAGCGGGGACAGCTACGAGCAGTACTTC
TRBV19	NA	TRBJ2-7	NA	CASSIGAVGTMSYEQYF	TGTGCCAGTAGTATTGGGGCGGTCGGGACAATGTCCTACGAGCAGTACTTC
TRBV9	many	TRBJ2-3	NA	CASSPWTEPIDTQYF	TGTGCCAGCAGCCCCTGGACTGAACCGATAGATACGCAGTATTTT
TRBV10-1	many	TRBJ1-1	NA	CASSLGQPTEAFF	TGCGCCAGCAGCCTCGGACAGCCCACTGAAGCTTTCTTT
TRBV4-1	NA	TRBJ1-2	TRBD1	CASSQGGPGTGSNNYGYTF	TGCGCCAGCAGCCAAGGAGGTCCCGGGACAGGGAGCAATAACTATGGCTACACCTTC
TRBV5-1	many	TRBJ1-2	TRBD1	CASSLGDSYNYGYTF	TGCGCCAGCAGCTTGGGGGACAGTTATAACTATGGCTACACCTTC
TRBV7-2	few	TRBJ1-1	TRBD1	CASSLGTVEAFF	TGTGCCAGCAGCTTGGGGACAGTTGAAGCTTTCTTT
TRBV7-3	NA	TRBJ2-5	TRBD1	CASSPGTGRETQYF	TGTGCCAGCAGCCCAGGGACAGGGCGAGAGACCCAGTACTTC
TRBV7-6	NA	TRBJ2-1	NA	CASSPGTINEQFF	TGTGCCAGCAGCCCCGGGACAATCAATGAGCAGTTCTTC
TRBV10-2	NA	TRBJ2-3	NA	CASTFGGGDTRYF	TGCGCCAGCACCTTCGGAGGAGGGGATACGCGGTATTTT
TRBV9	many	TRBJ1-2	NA	CASSVGRGGNYGYTF	TGTGCCAGCAGCGTTGGGCGCGGGGGGAATTATGGCTACACCTTC
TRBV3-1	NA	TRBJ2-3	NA	CASSQAWDTQYF	TGTGCCAGCAGCCAAGCATGGGATACGCAGTATTTT
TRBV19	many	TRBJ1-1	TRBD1	CASRTGADTEAFF	TGTGCCAGCAGGACAGGGGCTGACACTGAAGCTTTCTTT
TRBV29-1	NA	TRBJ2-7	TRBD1	CSFGTGAYEQYF	TGCAGCTTCGGGACAGGGGCCTACGAGCAGTACTTC
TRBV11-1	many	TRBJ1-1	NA	CASSFAYTEAFF	TGTGCCAGCAGCTTTGCGTACACTGAAGCTTTCTTT
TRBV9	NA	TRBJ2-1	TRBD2	CASSVGSGIYNEQFF	TGTGCCAGCAGCGTAGGTAGCGGGATTTACAATGAGCAGTTCTTC
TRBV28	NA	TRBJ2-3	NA	CARALLGRGSTDTQYF	TGTGCCAGGGCCCTTTTGGGGAGGGGGTCGACAGATACGCAGTATTTT
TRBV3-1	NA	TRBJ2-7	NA	CASSQEGDGEYEQYF	TGTGCCAGCAGCCAAGAGGGGGACGGAGAGTACGAGCAGTACTTC
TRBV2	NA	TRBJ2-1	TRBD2	CASRREGEQFF	TGTGCCAGCAGACGGGAGGGAGAGCAGTTCTTC
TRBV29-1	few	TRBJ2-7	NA	CSPGVQRIEQYF	TGCAGCCCCGGTGTACAAAGGATCGAACAGTACTTC
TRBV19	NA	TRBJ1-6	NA	CASSGGPAASPLHF	TGTGCCAGTAGCGGGGGCCCCGCGGCCTCACCCCTCCACTTT
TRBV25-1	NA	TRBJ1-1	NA	CASSEDTSNTEAFF	TGTGCCAGCAGTGAGGACACATCCAACACTGAAGCTTTCTTT
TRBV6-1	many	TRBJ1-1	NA	CASSLGGDGTEAFF	TGTGCCAGCAGTCTCGGTGGGGATGGGACTGAAGCTTTCTTT